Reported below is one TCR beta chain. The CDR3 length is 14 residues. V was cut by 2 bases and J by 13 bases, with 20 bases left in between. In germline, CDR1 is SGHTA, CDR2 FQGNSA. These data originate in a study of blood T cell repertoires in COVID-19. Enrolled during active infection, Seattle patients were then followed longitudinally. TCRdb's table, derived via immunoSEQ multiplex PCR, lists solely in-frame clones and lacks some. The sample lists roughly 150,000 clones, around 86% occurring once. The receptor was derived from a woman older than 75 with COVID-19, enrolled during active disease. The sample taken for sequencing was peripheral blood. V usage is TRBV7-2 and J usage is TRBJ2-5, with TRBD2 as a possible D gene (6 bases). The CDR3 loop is CASSLSEFGGTVYF. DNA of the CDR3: TGTGCCAGCAGCTTATCGGAGTTCGGCGGGACTGTGTACTTC.